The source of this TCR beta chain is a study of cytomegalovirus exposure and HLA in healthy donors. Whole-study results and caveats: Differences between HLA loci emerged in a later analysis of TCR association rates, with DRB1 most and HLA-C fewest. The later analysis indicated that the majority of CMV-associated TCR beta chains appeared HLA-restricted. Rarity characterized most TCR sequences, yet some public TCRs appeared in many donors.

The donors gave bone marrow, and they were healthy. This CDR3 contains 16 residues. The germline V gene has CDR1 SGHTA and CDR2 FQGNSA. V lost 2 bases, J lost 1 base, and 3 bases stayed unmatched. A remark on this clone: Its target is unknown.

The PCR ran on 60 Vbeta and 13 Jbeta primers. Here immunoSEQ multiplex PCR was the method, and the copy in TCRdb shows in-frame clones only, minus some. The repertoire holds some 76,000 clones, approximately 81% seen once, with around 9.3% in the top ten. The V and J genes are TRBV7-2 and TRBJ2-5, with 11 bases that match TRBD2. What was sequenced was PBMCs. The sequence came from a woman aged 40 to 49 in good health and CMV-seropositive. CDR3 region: CASSLSGTSGQETQYF. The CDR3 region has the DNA TGTGCCAGCAGCTTATCCGGGACTAGCGGCCAAGAGACCCAGTACTTC.